Shown below are 24 T cell receptor beta chains from a single sample sequenced in a study of cytomegalovirus exposure and HLA in healthy donors. Primers included in the PCR were 60 Vbeta and 13 Jbeta primers. Here immunoSEQ multiplex PCR was the method, and the copy in TCRdb shows in-frame clones only, minus some. The data hold 200,000 to 250,000 clones, with more than 75% observed a single time. Source material: PBMCs. These receptors originate from a human donor in good health.

The V and J genes are TRBV5-1 and TRBJ2-7, with D possibly matching TRBD1 (5 bases). Trimming pared 4 bases from V and 6 bases from J, leaving 11 bases between. This CDR3 contains 12 residues. The germline V gene has CDR1 SGHRS and CDR2 YFSETQ. CDR3 residues: CASSPGQGEQYF. CDR3 in DNA: TGCGCCAGCAGCCCCGGGCAGGGCGAGCAGTACTTC.

The chain links TRBV30 to TRBJ2-7; a weak D match, TRBD1 (5 bases). The CDR3 runs to 15 residues. The germline V gene encodes CDR1 GTSNPN and CDR2 SVGIG (reference sequence). The ends were cut back, 1 base at V and 0 bases at J, with 13 bases in the middle. The CDR3 reads CAWSDQGKSSYEQYF. The CDR3 DNA is TGTGCCTGGAGTGATCAGGGCAAAAGCTCCTACGAGCAGTACTTC. Full variable domain (remainder filled in from reference TRBV30 and TRBJ2-7): SQTIHQWPATLVQPVGSPLSLECTVEGTSNPNLYWYRQAAGRGLQLLFYSVGIGQISSEVPQNLSASRPQDRQFILSSKKLLLSDSGFYLCAWSDQGKSSYEQYFGPGTRLTVT.

There are a few counts of this clone. This sequence joins TRBV7-2 and TRBJ2-5; TRBD2 matches at 10 bases. J was trimmed by 3 bases and V by 1 base; bases with no gene match: 5. The CDR3 contains 16 residues. Germline CDR1 SGHTA, CDR2 FQGNSA. CDR3 nucleotide sequence: TGTGCCAGCAGCTTAGGGACTAGCGGAGCTAAAGAGACCCAGTACTTC. It codes for CASSLGTSGAKETQYF.

The rearrangement uses TRBV27 and TRBJ1-1; TRBD1 agrees at 7 bases. CDR1 is MNHEY, CDR2 SMNVEV, per germline (reference sequence). J was trimmed by 3 bases and V by 6 bases; bases with no gene match: 13. The CDR3 is made up of 16 amino acids. In nucleotides, the CDR3 is TGTGCCAGCAGCGATCTAGACAGGGAAAGGGACACTGAAGCTTTCTTT. As protein: CASSDLDRERDTEAFF.

The chain is built from TRBV6-1 and TRBJ2-7, with TRBD2 matching 14 bases. Germline assignment: CDR1 MNHNS and CDR2 SASEGT. The CDR3 contains 16 residues. The trim removed 4 bases at V and 4 bases at J, leaving 6 bases unmatched. The CDR3 sequence: CASSGSGTSGRYEQYF. CDR3 nucleotides: TGTGCCAGCAGTGGATCCGGGACTAGCGGGAGATACGAGCAGTACTTC.

This clone was recorded only once. The same CDR3 is also encoded by other DNA sequences in this sample. The chain couples TRBV7-2 to TRBJ2-5, with D tentatively TRBD2 (6 bases). Trimming shortened V by 1 base and J by 4 bases, and 10 bases separated the two germline ends. The CDR3 has 14 residues. CDR1 SGHTA and CDR2 FQGNSA come from the germline V gene. CDR3 loop: CASSLGLARETQYF. In DNA form, the CDR3 reads TGTGCCAGCAGCTTAGGTCTAGCGCGAGAGACCCAGTACTTC.

The J gene is TRBJ2-5, the V gene TRBV7-2, with 12 nucleotides matching TRBD2. Per the germline V gene, CDR1 is SGHTA and CDR2 is FQGNSA. The CDR3 has 15 residues. The V segment lost 3 bases and the J segment 5 bases; nucleotides outside the gene matches: 4. The chain's CDR3 is CASSFLAGGSETQYF. The CDR3 nucleotides read TGTGCCAGCAGCTTTCTAGCGGGAGGGAGCGAGACCCAGTACTTC. Complete variable domain (other parts from reference TRBV7-2 and TRBJ2-5): GAGVSQSPSNKVTEKGKDVELRCDPISGHTALYWYRQSLGQGLEFLIYFQGNSAPDKSGLPSDRFSAERTGGSVSTLTIQRTQQEDSAVYLCASSFLAGGSETQYFGPGTRLLVL.

This clone occurred many times. The rearrangement joins TRBV10-2 to TRBJ2-7; TRBD2 matches at 7 bases. This CDR3 is built from 14 residues. Germline V gene lookup returns CDR1 WSHSY and CDR2 SAAADI. V shed 4 bases, J shed 6 bases, and the junction held 9 bases outside the gene matches. DNA of the CDR3: TGCGCCAGCAGTGGAATAGCGGGTCTCAGCGAGCAGTACTTC. It encodes CASSGIAGLSEQYF.

The chain combines TRBV2 with TRBJ1-5, with D unclear. The CDR3 has 16 residues. Germline-derived CDR1 and CDR2 are SNHLY and FYNNEI. V was shortened by 4 bases and J by 2 bases, with 15 bases between the two germline ends. CDR3 DNA: TGTGCCAGCAGTGCCCGTGGCGGGCTGGGCAATCAGCCCCAGCATTTT. Translation: CASSARGGLGNQPQHF.

This chain links TRBV6-1 with TRBJ2-7, with a tentative D call TRBD2 (7 bases). Germline CDR1 MNHNS, CDR2 SASEGT. This CDR3 has 13 residues. Trimming removed 6 bases from V and 4 bases from J, with 13 bases in between. The CDR3 loop is CASRAGEGYEQYF. DNA of the CDR3: TGTGCCAGCAGGGCAGGGGAGGGATACGAGCAGTACTTC.

The chain combines TRBV4-2 with TRBJ1-2, with D unclear. Looked up from germline, CDR1 is LGHNA and CDR2 is YNFKEQ. Deletions cut 8 bases from V and 9 bases from J, with 34 bases between. The CDR3 has 18 residues. The CDR3 is CASRWPSGEGPLANRYTF. The CDR3, as DNA: TGTGCCAGCCGCTGGCCATCGGGCGAGGGCCCCCTCGCGAATCGCTACACCTTC.

The rearrangement uses TRBV2 and TRBJ2-1; D unclear. V was trimmed by 1 base and J by 9 bases, leaving 7 bases between them. The germline V gene has CDR1 SNHLY and CDR2 FYNNEI. The CDR3 spans 12 residues. This chain's CDR3 is CASSEGQAEQFF. CDR3 nucleotides: TGTGCCAGCAGTGAAGGCCAGGCTGAGCAGTTCTTC.

This chain uses TRBV14 with TRBJ1-1; 8 nucleotides align to TRBD1. CDR1 is SGHDN and CDR2 is FVKESK in the germline V gene. There are 15 residues in the CDR3. V shed 3 bases and J 1 base; nucleotides not matched to a gene: 4. Here the CDR3 DNA reads TGTGCCAGCAGCCATAGGACAGGGTCGAACACTGAAGCTTTCTTT. Its protein is CASSHRTGSNTEAFF.

This chain connects TRBV9 to TRBJ2-1; 14 bases align to TRBD2. The CDR3 covers 18 residues. From germline, CDR1 is SGDLS and CDR2 YYNGEE. V shed 5 bases, J shed 9 bases, and the junction held 16 bases outside the gene matches. The CDR3 nucleotides read TGTGCCAGCAGGGACGAGACTAGCGGGAGGGCCATAGTAACTGAGCAGTTCTTC. Translation: CASRDETSGRAIVTEQFF.

This clone was seen a few times. This chain uses TRBV28 with TRBJ1-5, with a weak D call TRBD1 (6 bases). In germline, CDR1 is MDHEN, CDR2 SYDVKM. The CDR3 covers 15 residues. The V end lost 9 bases, the J end lost 6 bases, and 21 bases lay between the germline ends. In nucleotides, the CDR3 is TGTGCCAGTACACAATTACAGGGAGGGAGTCAGCCCCAGCATTTT. Its protein is CASTQLQGGSQPQHF.

V is TRBV7-9 and J is TRBJ1-2, with D possibly TRBD1 on 6 matching bases. This CDR3 region has 15 residues. Germline V gives CDR1 SEHNR, CDR2 FQNEAQ (reference sequence). V lost 1 base to trimming and J lost 3 bases, with 12 bases between them. The CDR3 reads CASSLGGGRDYGYTF. The CDR3 DNA follows: TGTGCCAGCAGCTTAGGCGGGGGCCGAGACTATGGCTACACCTTC.

The chain combines TRBV7-6 with TRBJ2-6; 8 bases align to TRBD2. Trimming cost V 1 base and J 2 bases; bases outside gene matches: 1. Germline CDR1 SGHVS, CDR2 FNYEAQ. This CDR3 has 16 amino acids. CDR3 DNA sequence: TGTGCCAGCAGCTTAGGCGGGGGGACTGGGGCCAACGTCCTGACTTTC. Translating gives CASSLGGGTGANVLTF. Full variable domain (remainder filled in from reference TRBV7-6 and TRBJ2-6): GAGVSQSPRYKVTKRGQDVALRCDPISGHVSLYWYRQALGQGPEFLTYFNYEAQQDKSGLPNDRFSAERPEGSISTLTIQRTEQRDSAMYRCASSLGGGTGANVLTFGAGSRLTVL.

This chain uses TRBV28 with TRBJ2-7; D ambiguous. The CDR3 loop spans 13 amino acids. Per the germline V gene, CDR1 is MDHEN and CDR2 is SYDVKM. V lost 7 bases and J 7 bases, leaving 17 bases between the germline ends. CDR3 residues: CASTPPGSKEQYF. The CDR3 bases are TGTGCCAGCACCCCTCCCGGGTCCAAGGAGCAGTACTTC.

This sequence joins TRBV10-1 and TRBJ2-3; 10 nucleotides align to TRBD2. This CDR3 is 17 amino acids long. Germline V gene lookup returns CDR1 WNHNN and CDR2 SYGVQD (reference sequence). The V gene end was trimmed by 7 bases and the J gene end by 7 bases; junction bases not matched to a gene: 17. CDR3 sequence (DNA): TGCGCCAGCACAGACCTCCTAGCGGGAGCCCATTCACATACGCAGTATTTT. Amino acids: CASTDLLAGAHSHTQYF.

This chain links TRBV4-1 with TRBJ2-2; a possible D gene is TRBD1 (6 bases). The germline V and J ends were trimmed by 4 bases and 3 bases, with 6 bases remaining between them. CDR1 and CDR2 from the germline V gene are MGHRA and YSYEKL. The CDR3 has 13 amino acids. CDR3 loop: CASSRTDTGELFF. The CDR3 nucleotides are TGCGCCAGCAGCCGGACAGACACCGGGGAGCTGTTTTTT.

The chain uses TRBV28 and TRBJ2-3; 13 nucleotides line up with TRBD2. In germline, CDR1 is MDHEN, CDR2 SYDVKM. The CDR3 consists of 16 residues. The J segment lost 6 bases and the V segment lost 5 bases, leaving 8 bases of the junction unmatched. The CDR3 nucleotides read TGTGCCAGCAGTCCACCACTAGCGGGAGGGTGGGATACGCAGTATTTT. Its translation is CASSPPLAGGWDTQYF.

The chain joins TRBV25-1 to TRBJ2-7, with TRBD1 as a possible D gene (5 bases). With 0 bases removed from V and 2 bases from J, the gap between germline ends came to 8 bases. Germline CDR1 is MGHDK and CDR2 is SYGVNS. The CDR3 consists of 14 residues. For the CDR3, the DNA is TGTGCCAGCAGTGAATATCAGGGTCCCTACGAGCAGTACTTC. Its translation: CASSEYQGPYEQYF.

This chain joins TRBV5-1 and TRBJ2-4, with D possibly being TRBD2 (5 bases). This CDR3 has 16 residues. Germline V gene sequence: CDR1 SGHRS, CDR2 YFSETQ. The V end was cut by 4 bases, the J end by 7 bases, with 21 bases between. The CDR3 region is CASSTYTRERANIQYF. Here the CDR3 DNA reads TGCGCCAGCAGCACGTACACCCGGGAAAGAGCTAACATTCAGTACTTC.

The chain links TRBV9 to TRBJ2-3; possibly TRBD2 for D (5 bases). CDR1 and CDR2 (germline): SGDLS, YYNGEE. V lost 0 bases and J 2 bases, leaving 7 bases between the germline ends. CDR3 length: 14 residues. In DNA form, the CDR3 reads TGTGCCAGCAGCGTAGCGGGAAACACAGATACGCAGTATTTT. Translated: CASSVAGNTDTQYF.